This TCR beta chain was recorded in a study of blood T cell repertoires in COVID-19. Study as a whole: Sample material is recorded as cDNA or gDNA derived from T cells, B-cell-depleted T cells, or PBMCs.

Original processing notes: For nucleated cells, counts were estimated from reference gene primer amplification. Generated by immunoSEQ multiplex PCR, the TCRdb table keeps only in-frame clones and is missing some. V and J calls and clone size follow that table, whereas D and trimming were derived from the DNA. The profile shows 110,000 to 150,000 clones, about 80% of them singletons. The CDR3 is 13 residues long. Germline CDR1 is LNHDA and CDR2 is SQIVND (reference sequence). V was trimmed by 1 base and J by 9 bases, leaving 10 bases between them. The sample comprised peripheral blood. V is TRBV19 and J is TRBJ2-4; D unclear. This clonotype was sampled from an elderly woman in a cohort sampled during active or convalescent COVID-19. The CDR3 sequence: CASSIVDSSIQYF. DNA of the CDR3: TGTGCCAGTAGTATAGTTGACTCCAGCATTCAGTACTTC.